Below, 16 T cell receptor beta chains from the same sample are listed, as sequenced in a study of T cells in Graves' hyperthyroidism and ophthalmopathy. It was RNA transcripts that yielded the amplified TCR beta CDR3 regions. TCR CDR3 underwent first-round RT-PCR with the HTBI primer set. TCRdb reprocessed the multiplex PCR reads via MiXCR and lists one record per CDR3 protein. This table holds approximately 400,000 distinct CDR3 sequences, around 14% found once. Source material: blood. The receptors here all came from an older woman with Graves' hyperthyroidism.

As for this clonotype: A much larger clone is a single base away; this may be a read error. The CDR3 does not close with the conserved phenylalanine or tryptophan, likely indicating a read error. This chain joins TRBV19 and TRBJ2-2, with 9 nucleotides matching TRBD2. CDR1 and CDR2 from the germline V gene are LNHDA and SQIVND (reference sequence). The V and J ends lost 5 bases and 1 base, in that order; junction bases with no gene match: 8. CDR3 length: 17 amino acids. In nucleotides, the CDR3 is TGTGCCAGTAGTCCCACGACTAGCGGAAGGAACACCGGGGAGCTGTTTCTT. Amino acid sequence: CASSPTTSGRNTGELFL.

In its sample, this clonotype was seen many times. V gene TRBV29-1 combines with J gene TRBJ2-5; D is unclear. Trimming removed 4 bases from V and 5 bases from J, with 14 bases in between. Germline CDR1 is SQVTM and CDR2 is ANQGSEA. The CDR3 sequence is 13 residues long. Here the CDR3 reads CSVVSSNPETQYF. CDR3 DNA: TGCAGCGTTGTGAGCAGCAACCCCGAGACCCAGTACTTC.

The rearrangement links TRBV6-5 to TRBJ1-1; 9 bases match TRBD1. The germline V gene has CDR1 MNHEY and CDR2 SVGAGI. Trimming at V came to 2 bases and at J to 5 bases, leaving 9 bases not matched to a gene. CDR3 size: 16 residues. The CDR3 sequence: CASSYRGQGSGTEAFF. DNA of the CDR3: TGTGCCAGCAGTTACCGGGGACAGGGTTCGGGGACTGAAGCTTTCTTT.

This clonotype was counted between two and nine times. This rearrangement joins TRBV6-1 to TRBJ2-3; D ambiguous. Germline V gene sequence: CDR1 MNHNS, CDR2 SASEGT. V lost 3 bases and J 0 bases, leaving 22 bases between the germline ends. The length of the CDR3 is 19 residues. CDR3 DNA sequence: TGTGCCAGCAGTGACGAACGAATTCGGACCTACCCTAGCACAGATACGCAGTATTTT. It specifies CASSDERIRTYPSTDTQYF.

This clonotype was picked up a small number of times. The gene calls are TRBV10-3 and TRBJ2-7, with D tentatively TRBD2 (6 bases). The CDR3 runs 17 residues. The germline V gene encodes CDR1 ENHRY and CDR2 SYGVKD. Trimming removed 7 bases from V and 1 base from J, with 23 bases in between. CDR3 nucleotides: TGTGCCATCAAGCCGGGGGATTGGGGGGAATGGTCCTACGAGCAGTACTTC. Protein sequence: CAIKPGDWGEWSYEQYF.

This clonotype was seen repeatedly, ten times or more. The CDR3: CASSTSGNYEQFF. CDR3 nucleotide sequence: TGTGCCAGCAGCACCAGCGGGAATTATGAGCAGTTCTTC. The chain couples TRBV11-2 to TRBJ2-1; the match to TRBD2 covers 7 bases. After removal of 5 bases from V and 8 bases from J, the junction contained 6 bases not matched to a gene. This CDR3 is 13 amino acids long. Per germline, CDR1 SGHAT and CDR2 FQNNGV. Variable domain in full (rest from reference TRBV11-2 and TRBJ2-1): EAGVAQSPRYKIIEKRQSVAFWCNPISGHATLYWYQQILGQGPKLLIQFQNNGVVDDSQLPKDRFSAERLKGVDSTLKIQPAKLEDSAVYLCASSTSGNYEQFFGPGTRLTVL.

In this sample, this clonotype turned up many times. This rearrangement joins TRBV19 to TRBJ2-7; the D is unclear. The CDR3 consists of 15 residues. With 5 bases removed from V and 4 bases from J, the gap between germline ends came to 18 bases. CDR1 and CDR2 from the germline V gene are LNHDA and SQIVND (reference sequence). CDR3 loop: CASSDGRQSVYEQYF. As DNA, the CDR3 is TGTGCCAGTAGTGACGGTCGCCAAAGTGTATACGAGCAGTACTTC. Full variable domain (missing parts from reference TRBV19 and TRBJ2-7): DGGITQSPKYLFRKEGQNVTLSCEQNLNHDAMYWYRQDPGQGLRLIYYSQIVNDFQKGDIAEGYSVSREKKESFPLTVTSAQKNPTAFYLCASSDGRQSVYEQYFGPGTRLTVT.

This clonotype was picked up many times. The J gene is TRBJ2-1, the V gene TRBV28, with D tentatively TRBD2 (7 bases). In germline, CDR1 is MDHEN, CDR2 SYDVKM. CDR3 length: 14 residues. Trimming took 5 bases from V and 7 from J, leaving 15 bases between them. This CDR3 reads CASSLFGGANEQFF. Written as DNA, the CDR3 is TGTGCCAGCAGTCTTTTTGGGGGGGCGAATGAGCAGTTCTTC.

This clonotype has ten or more counts. The gene calls are TRBV10-3 and TRBJ2-7; 8 bases align to TRBD1. The CDR3 length is 16 residues. CDR1 is ENHRY, CDR2 SYGVKD, per germline. J gave up 4 bases and V 4 bases, and 12 bases lay outside the gene matches. CDR3 sequence (DNA): TGTGCCATCAGTGCGGAGGGGGAACAGGGGGGTTACGAGCAGTACTTC. It specifies CAISAEGEQGGYEQYF.

This clonotype was counted many times. The chain carries TRBV12-3 or TRBV12-4 and TRBJ2-2; no definite D call. This CDR3 is 14 amino acids long. V was clipped by 4 bases and J by 1 base, with 7 bases between them. CDR3 in amino acids: CASSSAWNTGELFF. The CDR3 DNA sequence: TGTGCCAGCAGTTCAGCTTGGAACACCGGGGAGCTGTTTTTT.

The genes are TRBV5-1 and TRBJ2-1; 7 positions agree with TRBD2. Trimming at V came to 4 bases and at J to 5 bases, leaving 6 bases not matched to a gene. Germline V gene sequence: CDR1 SGHRS, CDR2 YFSETQ. The CDR3 sequence is 14 residues long. CDR3 residues: CASSLGTTDNEQFF. CDR3 nucleotide sequence: TGCGCCAGCAGCCTCGGGACTACCGACAATGAGCAGTTCTTC.

The table lists this clonotype with many counts. The V call is TRBV27, the J call TRBJ2-7; 10 positions match TRBD1. Germline CDR1 is MNHEY and CDR2 is SMNVEV (reference sequence). Trimming removed 2 bases from V and 9 bases from J; junction bases left unmatched: 10. CDR3 length: 15 amino acids. The CDR3 region is CASSLSGDRGMWQYF. The CDR3, as DNA: TGTGCCAGCAGTTTAAGTGGGGACAGGGGAATGTGGCAGTACTTC.

This clonotype was seen at least ten times. The V call is TRBV24-1, the J call TRBJ1-5; 10 bases agree with TRBD1. Germline loops: CDR1 KGHDR, CDR2 SFDVKD. V shed 2 bases, J shed 4 bases, and the junction held 4 bases outside the gene matches. CDR3 size: 16 residues. The CDR3 bases are TGTGCCACCAGTGATTCGACGGACAGGGGGAATCAGCCCCAGCATTTT. Translation: CATSDSTDRGNQPQHF.

This clonotype has more than one count but fewer than ten. This chain connects TRBV30 to TRBJ2-5; D may be TRBD2 (6 bases). Germline V gene lookup returns CDR1 GTSNPN and CDR2 SVGIG (reference sequence). V lost 2 bases, J lost 5 bases, and 15 bases lay in between. This CDR3 contains 14 residues. The CDR3 DNA is TGTGCCTGGAGTTGGGCCGGGGGAGGTGAGACCCAGTACTTC. Protein: CAWSWAGGGETQYF.

This clonotype was seen ten or more times. The chain couples TRBV27 to TRBJ1-2; D is possibly TRBD1 (5 bases). The CDR3 totals 13 residues. Germline CDR1 MNHEY, CDR2 SMNVEV (reference sequence). V was cut by 2 bases and J by 7 bases, with 11 bases left in between. The CDR3 coding sequence is TGTGCCAGCAGTTTAGGGGGGTGGGGTGGCTACACCTTC. This translates into CASSLGGWGGYTF.

This clonotype was seen repeatedly, ten times or more. The chain links TRBV5-1 to TRBJ1-5, with 8 bases aligning to TRBD1. The CDR3 covers 15 residues. The germline V gene has CDR1 SGHRS and CDR2 YFSETQ. Germline trimming cut 0 bases from V and 2 bases from J; bases unmatched to any gene: 1. The CDR3 here is CASSLETGGNQPQHF. The CDR3 DNA reads TGCGCCAGCAGCTTGGAGACAGGGGGCAATCAGCCCCAGCATTTT.